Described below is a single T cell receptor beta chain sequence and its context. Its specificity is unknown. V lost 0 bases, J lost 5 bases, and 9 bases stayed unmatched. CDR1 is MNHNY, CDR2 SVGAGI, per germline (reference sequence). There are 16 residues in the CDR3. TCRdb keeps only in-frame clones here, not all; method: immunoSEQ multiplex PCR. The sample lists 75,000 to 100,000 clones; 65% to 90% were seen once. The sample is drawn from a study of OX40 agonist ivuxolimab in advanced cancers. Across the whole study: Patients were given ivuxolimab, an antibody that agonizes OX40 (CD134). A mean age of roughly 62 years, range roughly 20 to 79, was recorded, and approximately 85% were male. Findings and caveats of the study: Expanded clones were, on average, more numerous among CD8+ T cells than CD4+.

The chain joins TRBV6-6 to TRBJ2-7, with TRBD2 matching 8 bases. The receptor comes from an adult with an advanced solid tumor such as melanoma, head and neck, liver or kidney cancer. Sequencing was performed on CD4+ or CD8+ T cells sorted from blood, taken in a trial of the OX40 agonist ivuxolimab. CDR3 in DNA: TGTGCCAGCAGTTACTCGAGGGAGACTAGCGATAACGAGCAGTACTTC. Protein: CASSYSRETSDNEQYF.